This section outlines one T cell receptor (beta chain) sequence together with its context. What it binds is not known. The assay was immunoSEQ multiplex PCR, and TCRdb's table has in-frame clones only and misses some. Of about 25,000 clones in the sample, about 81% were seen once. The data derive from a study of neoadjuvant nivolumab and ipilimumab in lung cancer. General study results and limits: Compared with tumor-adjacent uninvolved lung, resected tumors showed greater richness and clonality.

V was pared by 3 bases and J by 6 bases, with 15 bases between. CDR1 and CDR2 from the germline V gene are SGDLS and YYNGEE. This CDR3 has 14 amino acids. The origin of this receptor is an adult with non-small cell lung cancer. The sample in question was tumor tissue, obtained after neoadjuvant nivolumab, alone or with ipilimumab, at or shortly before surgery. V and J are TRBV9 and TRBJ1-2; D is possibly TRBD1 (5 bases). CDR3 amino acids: CASSARLGTDGYTF. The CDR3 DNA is TGTGCCAGCAGCGCGAGGCTGGGGACGGATGGCTACACCTTC.